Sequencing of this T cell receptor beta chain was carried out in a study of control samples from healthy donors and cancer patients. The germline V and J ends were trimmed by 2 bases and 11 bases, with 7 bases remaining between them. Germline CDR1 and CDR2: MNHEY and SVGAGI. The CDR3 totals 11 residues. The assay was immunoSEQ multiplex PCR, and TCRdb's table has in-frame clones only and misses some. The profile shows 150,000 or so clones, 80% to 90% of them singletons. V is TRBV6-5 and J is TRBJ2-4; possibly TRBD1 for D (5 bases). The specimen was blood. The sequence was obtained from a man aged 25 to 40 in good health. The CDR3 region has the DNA TGTGCCAGCAGTTACGAAGGGGTTCAGTACTTC. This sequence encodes CASSYEGVQYF.